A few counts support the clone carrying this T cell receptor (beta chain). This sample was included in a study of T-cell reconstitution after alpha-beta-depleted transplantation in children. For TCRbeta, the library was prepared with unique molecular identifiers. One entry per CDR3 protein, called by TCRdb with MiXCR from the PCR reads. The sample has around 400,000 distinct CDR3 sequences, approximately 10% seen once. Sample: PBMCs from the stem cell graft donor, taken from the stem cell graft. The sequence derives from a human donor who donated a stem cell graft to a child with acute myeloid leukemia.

CDR3 amino acids: CASSLGFQGHSGANVLTF. The CDR3 coding sequence is TGCGCCAGCAGCTTGGGGTTCCAAGGTCACTCTGGGGCCAACGTCCTGACTTTC. The chain combines TRBV5-1 with TRBJ2-6, with D hard to call. The CDR3 covers 18 residues. Trimming removed 0 bases from V and 0 bases from J, with 13 bases in between. Germline CDR1 is SGHRS and CDR2 is YFSETQ.